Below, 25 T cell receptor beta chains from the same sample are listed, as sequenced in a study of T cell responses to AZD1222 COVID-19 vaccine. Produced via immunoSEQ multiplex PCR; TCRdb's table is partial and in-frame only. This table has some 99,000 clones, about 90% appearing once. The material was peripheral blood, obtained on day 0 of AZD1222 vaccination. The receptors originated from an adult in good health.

The CDR3 nucleotides read TGTGCCAGCAGCCGAGCTCTCAGGGCAACTAATGAAAAACTGTTTTTT. Translation gives CASSRALRATNEKLFF. V gene TRBV27 combines with J gene TRBJ1-4; possibly TRBD1 for D (5 bases). CDR1 is MNHEY and CDR2 is SMNVEV in the germline V gene (reference sequence). Trimming left V 6 bases short and J 0 bases short, with 14 bases between. The length of the CDR3 is 16 residues.

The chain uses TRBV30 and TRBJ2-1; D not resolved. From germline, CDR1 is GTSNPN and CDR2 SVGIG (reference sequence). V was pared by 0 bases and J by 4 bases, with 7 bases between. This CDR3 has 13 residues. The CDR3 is CAWSVRRYNEQFF. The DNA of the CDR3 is TGTGCCTGGAGTGTCAGGCGATACAATGAGCAGTTCTTC.

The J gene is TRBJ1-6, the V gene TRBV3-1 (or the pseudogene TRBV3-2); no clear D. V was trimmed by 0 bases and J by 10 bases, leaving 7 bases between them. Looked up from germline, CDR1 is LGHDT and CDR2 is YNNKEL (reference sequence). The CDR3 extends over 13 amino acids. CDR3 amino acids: CASSQDVGSPLHF. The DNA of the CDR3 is TGTGCCAGCAGCCAAGATGTAGGGTCACCCCTCCACTTT.

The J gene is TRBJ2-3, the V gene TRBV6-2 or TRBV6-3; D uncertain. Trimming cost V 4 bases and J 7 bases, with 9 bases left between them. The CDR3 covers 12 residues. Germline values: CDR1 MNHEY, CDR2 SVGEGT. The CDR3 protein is CASSSSTYTQYF. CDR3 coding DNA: TGTGCCAGCAGTTCCTCTACTTATACGCAGTATTTT.

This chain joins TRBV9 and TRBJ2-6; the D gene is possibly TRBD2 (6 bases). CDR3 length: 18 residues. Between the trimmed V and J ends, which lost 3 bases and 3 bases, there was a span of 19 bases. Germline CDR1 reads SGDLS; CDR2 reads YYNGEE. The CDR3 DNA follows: TGTGCCAGCAGCGCACAGGCGGGAAACATCGTTGGGGCCAACGTCCTGACTTTC. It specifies CASSAQAGNIVGANVLTF.

CDR3 region: CASTKTSGSATYNEQFF. DNA for the CDR3: TGCGCCAGCACCAAGACTAGCGGGAGTGCCACCTACAATGAGCAGTTCTTC. The chain has TRBV5-1 and TRBJ2-1; 12 bases map to TRBD2. This CDR3 spans 17 amino acids. Germline V gene lookup returns CDR1 SGHRS and CDR2 YFSETQ. The junction had 9 bases not matched to a gene; V was cut back by 6 bases and J by 2 bases.

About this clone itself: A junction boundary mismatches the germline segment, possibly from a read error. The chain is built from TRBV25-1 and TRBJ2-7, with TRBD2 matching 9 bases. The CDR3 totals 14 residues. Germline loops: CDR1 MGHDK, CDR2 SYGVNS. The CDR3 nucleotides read TGTGCCAGCAGTTGGGGACTAGCCCAATACGTGCAGTACTTC. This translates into CASSWGLAQYVQYF.

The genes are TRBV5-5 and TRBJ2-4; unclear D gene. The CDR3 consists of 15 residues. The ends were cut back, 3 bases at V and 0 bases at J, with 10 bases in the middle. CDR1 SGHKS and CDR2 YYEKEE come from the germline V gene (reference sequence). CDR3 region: CASSSVSLAKNIQYF. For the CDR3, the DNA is TGTGCCAGCAGCTCCGTGTCCCTAGCCAAAAACATTCAGTACTTC.

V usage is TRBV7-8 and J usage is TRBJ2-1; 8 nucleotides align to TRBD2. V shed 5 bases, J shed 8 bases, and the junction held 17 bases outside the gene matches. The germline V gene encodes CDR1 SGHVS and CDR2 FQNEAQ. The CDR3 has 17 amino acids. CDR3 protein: CASSPPRSREVSDEQFF. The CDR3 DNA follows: TGTGCCAGCAGCCCCCCCCGATCGCGGGAGGTTTCTGATGAGCAGTTCTTC. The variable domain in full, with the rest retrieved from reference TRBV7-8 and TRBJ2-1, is GAGVSQSPRYKVAKRGQDVALRCDPISGHVSLFWYQQALGQGPEFLTYFQNEAQLDKSGLPSDRFFAERPEGSVSTLKIQRTQQEDSAVYLCASSPPRSREVSDEQFFGPGTRLTVL.

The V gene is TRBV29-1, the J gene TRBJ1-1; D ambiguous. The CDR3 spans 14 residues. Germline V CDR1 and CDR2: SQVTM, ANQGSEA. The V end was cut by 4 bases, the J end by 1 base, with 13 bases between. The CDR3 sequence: CSVAARMTNTEAFF. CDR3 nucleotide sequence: TGCAGCGTTGCAGCCAGAATGACGAACACTGAAGCTTTCTTT.

The chain's CDR3 is CASSQGPGAGNEQYF. The CDR3 coding sequence is TGCGCCAGCAGCCAAGGACCGGGGGCGGGGAACGAGCAGTACTTC. The rearrangement links TRBV4-3 to TRBJ2-7; D may correspond to TRBD1 or TRBD2 (6 bases each). V was clipped by 1 base and J by 5 bases, with 15 bases between them. This CDR3 region has 15 residues. CDR1 and CDR2 (germline): LGHNA, YSLEER.

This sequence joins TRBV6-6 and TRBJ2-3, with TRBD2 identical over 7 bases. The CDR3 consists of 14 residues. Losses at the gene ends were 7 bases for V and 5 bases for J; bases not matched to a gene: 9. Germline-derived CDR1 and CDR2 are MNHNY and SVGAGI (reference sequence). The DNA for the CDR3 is TGTGCCAGCAAAAAGGAAGGGGAGGGAGATACGCAGTATTTT. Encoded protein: CASKKEGEGDTQYF.

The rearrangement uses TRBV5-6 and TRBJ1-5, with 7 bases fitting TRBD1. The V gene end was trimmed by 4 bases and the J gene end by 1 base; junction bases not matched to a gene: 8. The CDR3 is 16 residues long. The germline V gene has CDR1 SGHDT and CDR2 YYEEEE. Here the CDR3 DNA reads TGTGCCAGCAGCGCAACAGGGGAGTGGAGCAATCAGCCCCAGCATTTT. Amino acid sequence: CASSATGEWSNQPQHF.

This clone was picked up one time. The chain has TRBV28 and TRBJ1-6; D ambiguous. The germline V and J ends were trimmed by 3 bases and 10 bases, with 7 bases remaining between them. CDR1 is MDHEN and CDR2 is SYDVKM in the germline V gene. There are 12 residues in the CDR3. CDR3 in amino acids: CASSFGVSPLHF. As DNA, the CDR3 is TGTGCCAGCAGTTTTGGGGTCTCACCCCTCCACTTT.

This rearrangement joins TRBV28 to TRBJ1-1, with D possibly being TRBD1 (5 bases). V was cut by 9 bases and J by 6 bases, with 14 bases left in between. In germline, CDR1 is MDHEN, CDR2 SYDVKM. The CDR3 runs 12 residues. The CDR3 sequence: CASLRLGAEAFF. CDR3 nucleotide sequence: TGTGCCAGTTTAAGGCTGGGGGCTGAAGCTTTCTTT.

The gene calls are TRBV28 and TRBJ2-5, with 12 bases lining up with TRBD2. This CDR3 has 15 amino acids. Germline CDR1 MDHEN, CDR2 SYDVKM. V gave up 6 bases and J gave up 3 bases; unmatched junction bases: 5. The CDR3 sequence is CASRPTSGGKETQYF. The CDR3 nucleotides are TGTGCCAGCAGGCCGACTAGCGGGGGAAAAGAGACCCAGTACTTC. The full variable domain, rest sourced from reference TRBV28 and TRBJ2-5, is DVKVTQSSRYLVKRTGEKVFLECVQDMDHENMFWYRQDPGLGLRLIYFSYDVKMKEKGDIPEGYSVSREKKERFSLILESASTNQTSMYLCASRPTSGGKETQYFGPGTRLLVL.

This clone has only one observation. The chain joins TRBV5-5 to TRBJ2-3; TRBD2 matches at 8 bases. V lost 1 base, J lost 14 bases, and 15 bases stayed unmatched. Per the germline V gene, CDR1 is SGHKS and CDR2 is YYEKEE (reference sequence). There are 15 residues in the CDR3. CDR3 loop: CASSLLTSEPLGLYF. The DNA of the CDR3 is TGTGCCAGCAGCTTGCTGACTAGCGAGCCGCTAGGGCTGTATTTT.

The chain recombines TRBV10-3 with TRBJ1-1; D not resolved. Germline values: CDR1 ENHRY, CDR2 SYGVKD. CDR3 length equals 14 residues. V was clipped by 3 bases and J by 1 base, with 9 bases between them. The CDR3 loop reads CAISDRAGNTEAFF. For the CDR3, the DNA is TGTGCCATCAGTGACCGGGCTGGGAACACTGAAGCTTTCTTT.

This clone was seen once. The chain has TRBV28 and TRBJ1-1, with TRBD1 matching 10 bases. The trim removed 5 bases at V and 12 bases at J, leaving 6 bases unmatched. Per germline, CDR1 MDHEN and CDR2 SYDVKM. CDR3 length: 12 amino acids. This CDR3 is CASSTPDRGSFF. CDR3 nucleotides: TGTGCCAGCAGTACCCCGGACAGGGGGTCTTTCTTT.

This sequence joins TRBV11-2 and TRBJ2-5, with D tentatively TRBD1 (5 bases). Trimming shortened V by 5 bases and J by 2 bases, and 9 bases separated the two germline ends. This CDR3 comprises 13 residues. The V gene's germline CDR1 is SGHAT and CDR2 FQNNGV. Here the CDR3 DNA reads TGTGCCAGCAGCCAGGGTTTTCAAGAGACCCAGTACTTC. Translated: CASSQGFQETQYF.

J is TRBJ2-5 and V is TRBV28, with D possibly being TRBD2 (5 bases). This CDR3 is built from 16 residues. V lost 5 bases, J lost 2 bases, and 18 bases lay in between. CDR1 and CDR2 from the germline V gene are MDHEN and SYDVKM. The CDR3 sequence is CASSTLRTDTQETQYF. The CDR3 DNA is TGTGCCAGCAGTACACTCCGGACTGATACTCAAGAGACCCAGTACTTC.

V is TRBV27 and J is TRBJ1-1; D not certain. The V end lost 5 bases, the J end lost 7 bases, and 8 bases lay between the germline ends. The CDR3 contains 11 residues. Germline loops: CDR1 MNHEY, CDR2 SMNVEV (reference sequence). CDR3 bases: TGTGCCAGCAGTACGACGGATGAAGCTTTCTTT. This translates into CASSTTDEAFF.

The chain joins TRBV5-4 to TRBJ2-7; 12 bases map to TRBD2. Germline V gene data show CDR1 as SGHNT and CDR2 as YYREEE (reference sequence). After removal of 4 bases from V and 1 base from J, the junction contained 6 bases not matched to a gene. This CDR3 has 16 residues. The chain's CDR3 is CASSEATSGGSYEQYF. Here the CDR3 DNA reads TGTGCCAGCAGCGAAGCAACTAGCGGGGGGTCCTACGAGCAGTACTTC.

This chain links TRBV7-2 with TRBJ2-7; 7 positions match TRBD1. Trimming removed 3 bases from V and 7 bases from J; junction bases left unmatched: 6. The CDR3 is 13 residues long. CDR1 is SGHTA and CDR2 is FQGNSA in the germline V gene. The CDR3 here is CASSFSRQGEQYF. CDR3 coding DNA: TGTGCCAGCAGCTTTAGTCGACAGGGAGAGCAGTACTTC.

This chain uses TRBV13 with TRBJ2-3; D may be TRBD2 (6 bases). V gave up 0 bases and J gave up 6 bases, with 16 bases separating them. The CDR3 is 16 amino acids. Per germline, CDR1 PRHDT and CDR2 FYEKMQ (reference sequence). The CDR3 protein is CASSLGETRYTDTQYF. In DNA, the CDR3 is TGTGCCAGCAGCTTAGGGGAGACTAGGTATACCGATACGCAGTATTTT.